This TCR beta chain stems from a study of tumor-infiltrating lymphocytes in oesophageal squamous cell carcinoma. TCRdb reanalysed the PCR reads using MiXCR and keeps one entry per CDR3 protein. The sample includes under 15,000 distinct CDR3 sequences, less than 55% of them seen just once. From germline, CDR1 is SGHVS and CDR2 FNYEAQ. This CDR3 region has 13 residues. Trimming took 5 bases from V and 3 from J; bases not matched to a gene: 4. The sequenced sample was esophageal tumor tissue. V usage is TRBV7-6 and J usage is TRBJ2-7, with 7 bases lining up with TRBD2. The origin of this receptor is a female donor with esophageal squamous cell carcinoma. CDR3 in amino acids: CASSRRDYYEQYF. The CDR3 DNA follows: TGTGCCAGCAGCCGTCGGGACTACTACGAGCAGTACTTC.